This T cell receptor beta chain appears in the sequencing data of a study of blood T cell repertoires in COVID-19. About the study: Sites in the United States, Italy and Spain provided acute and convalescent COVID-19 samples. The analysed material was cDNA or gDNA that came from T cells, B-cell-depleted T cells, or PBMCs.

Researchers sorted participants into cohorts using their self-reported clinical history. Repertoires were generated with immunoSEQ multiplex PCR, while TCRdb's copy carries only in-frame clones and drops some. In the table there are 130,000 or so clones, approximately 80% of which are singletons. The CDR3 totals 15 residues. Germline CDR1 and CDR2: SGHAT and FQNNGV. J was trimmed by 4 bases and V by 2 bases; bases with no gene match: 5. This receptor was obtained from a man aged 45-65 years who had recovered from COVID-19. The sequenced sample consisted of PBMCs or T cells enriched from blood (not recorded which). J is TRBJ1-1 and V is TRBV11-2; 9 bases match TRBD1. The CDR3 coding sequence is TGTGCCAGCAGCTTAACCACAGGGGGCGGCACTGAAGCTTTCTTT. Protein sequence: CASSLTTGGGTEAFF.